The 26 T cell receptor beta chains below all came from one sample that was sequenced in a study of shared clonotypes between healthy human individuals. The assay was immunoSEQ multiplex PCR, and TCRdb's table has in-frame clones only and misses some. This sample carries some 660,000 clones, 73% of them seen once, and the ten largest clones take 1.5% to 2%. Sequences were obtained from memory CD4+ T cells sorted from blood. The sample's subset: CD45RA-negative fraction. The receptor source for this set is a young woman in good health.

This clone was counted once. The V and J genes are TRBV7-2 and TRBJ1-1; 7 bases fit TRBD1. CDR1 is SGHTA and CDR2 is FQGNSA in the germline V gene. The CDR3 spans 15 residues. The ends lost 4 bases at V and 0 bases at J; junction bases unmatched: 5. In DNA, the CDR3 is TGTGCCAGCAGCTACCGACAGGGAATGAACACTGAAGCTTTCTTT. Amino acid sequence: CASSYRQGMNTEAFF.

The chain combines TRBV6-1 with TRBJ1-1; D gene uncertain. Germline-derived CDR1 and CDR2 are MNHNS and SASEGT. The CDR3 is 14 residues long. Trimming removed 4 bases at V and 0 bases at J, with 9 bases between. CDR3 sequence reads: CASSVQILNTEAFF. The CDR3 DNA sequence: TGTGCCAGCAGTGTACAGATACTGAACACTGAAGCTTTCTTT.

The chain uses TRBV21-1 and TRBJ1-2. TRBV21-1 is reported as a pseudogene. This CDR3 contains 15 residues. The CDR3 reads CASSKEGGWTDGYTF. CDR3 DNA sequence: TGTGCCAGCAGCAAAGAAGGAGGGTGGACTGATGGCTACACCTTC.

The chain joins TRBV4-1 to TRBJ1-1; 9 bases match TRBD1. With V trimmed by 4 bases and J by 4 bases, 7 bases remained unmatched. CDR1 is MGHRA, CDR2 YSYEKL, per germline. The CDR3 extends over 15 amino acids. The CDR3 sequence is CASSRDRGLPTEAFF. CDR3 DNA sequence: TGCGCCAGCAGCCGCGACAGGGGGTTACCCACTGAAGCTTTCTTT.

This clone showed up just a few times. V is TRBV2 and J is TRBJ1-4, with D unclear. The length of the CDR3 is 16 residues. In germline, CDR1 is SNHLY, CDR2 FYNNEI. The V end lost 2 bases, the J end lost 8 bases, and 18 bases lay between the germline ends. CDR3 loop: CASSEWEATLGEKLFF. Written as DNA, the CDR3 is TGTGCCAGCAGTGAATGGGAGGCCACCCTGGGAGAAAAACTGTTTTTT.

Only a few counts were recorded for this clone. This chain uses TRBV7-2 with TRBJ1-1; maybe TRBD1 (5 bases). V was cut by 6 bases and J by 5 bases, with 16 bases left in between. Germline V gene sequence: CDR1 SGHTA, CDR2 FQGNSA. The CDR3 has 14 residues. As DNA, the CDR3 is TGTGCCAGCAGGCCCGACAGATTTTCGACTGAAGCTTTCTTT. Amino acids: CASRPDRFSTEAFF. Combining the CDR3 with reference TRBV7-2 and TRBJ1-1 gives the whole variable domain GAGVSQSPSNKVTEKGKDVELRCDPISGHTALYWYRQSLGQGLEFLIYFQGNSAPDKSGLPSDRFSAERTGGSVSTLTIQRTQQEDSAVYLCASRPDRFSTEAFFGQGTRLTVV.

J is TRBJ1-4 and V is TRBV5-1, with D unclear. The CDR3 loop spans 14 amino acids. The V and J ends lost 0 bases and 7 bases respectively, with 10 bases between them. The germline V gene encodes CDR1 SGHRS and CDR2 YFSETQ. The CDR3 DNA is TGCGCCAGCAGCTTGGCGCCGGGTGCTGAAAAACTGTTTTTT. Protein sequence: CASSLAPGAEKLFF.

CDR3 coding DNA: TGTGCCAGCAGTTTTTGGTCGAGCGGGAGGGTGGCAGATACGCAGTATTTT. Translated, it gives CASSFWSSGRVADTQYF. This chain joins TRBV28 and TRBJ2-3; 10 bases match TRBD2. Unmatched junction bases numbered 10, after V lost 3 bases and J lost 4 bases. This CDR3 comprises 17 residues. Germline V gene sequence: CDR1 MDHEN, CDR2 SYDVKM.

The chain uses TRBV6-1 and TRBJ2-7; D might be TRBD1 (6 bases). Germline V gene data show CDR1 as MNHNS and CDR2 as SASEGT. The CDR3 contains 15 residues. The V end lost 6 bases, the J end lost 3 bases, and 18 bases lay between the germline ends. CDR3 nucleotides: TGTGCCAGCAGGGGGTCGAGGGCAGGGGACTACGAGCAGTACTTC. Translating it yields CASRGSRAGDYEQYF.

V is TRBV27 and J is TRBJ2-5; 11 positions match TRBD2. This CDR3 contains 18 residues. V was pared by 6 bases and J by 7 bases, with 19 bases of the junction left unmatched. Germline values: CDR1 MNHEY, CDR2 SMNVEV (reference sequence). The CDR3 DNA is TGTGCCAGCAGCTCGGTAACCGGGACTAGCGGCCCCCCCGGGACCCAGTACTTC. Protein product: CASSSVTGTSGPPGTQYF.

This sequence joins TRBV5-1 and TRBJ2-7; the match to TRBD1 covers 10 bases. CDR3 length: 15 amino acids. The V segment lost 2 bases and the J segment 5 bases; nucleotides outside the gene matches: 7. CDR1 is SGHRS, CDR2 YFSETQ, per germline. The CDR3 region has the DNA TGCGCCAGCAGCTTAAGTGGGACAGGGGTTAACGAGCAGTACTTC. Amino acid sequence: CASSLSGTGVNEQYF.

Concerning this clone: A much more abundant neighbour one base away suggests this may be a read error. The same CDR3 can be traced to other DNA sequences in this sample. The CDR3 loop reads CASRTASNYGYTF. The CDR3 DNA sequence: TGTGCCAGTAGGACAGCCTCTAACTACGGCTACACCTTC. The chain couples TRBV19 to TRBJ1-2; D is perhaps TRBD1 (5 bases). This CDR3 region has 13 residues. Germline values: CDR1 LNHDA, CDR2 SQIVND (reference sequence).

The chain uses TRBV28 and TRBJ2-5; D possibly corresponds to TRBD1 (5 bases). The J call may not be correct, given that the DNA end is closer to TRBJ2-7. This CDR3 region has 11 residues. The germline V gene encodes CDR1 MDHEN and CDR2 SYDVKM. The CDR3 sequence: CASMYRSEQYF. CDR3 DNA sequence: TGTGCCAGCATGTACAGGTCCGAGCAGTACTTC.

This clone was detected once. This chain connects TRBV6-1 to TRBJ1-1, with D perhaps TRBD1 (5 bases). Trimming stripped 2 bases from V and 6 bases from J, with 16 bases between. Germline V lookup: CDR1 MNHNS, CDR2 SASEGT. The CDR3 spans 15 residues. The CDR3 sequence is CASSELGPLTAEAFF. CDR3 nucleotides: TGTGCCAGCAGTGAATTGGGGCCCCTGACCGCTGAAGCTTTCTTT.

This chain joins TRBV7-9 and TRBJ1-2, with 10 bases identical to TRBD1. This CDR3 region has 16 residues. Trimming took 4 bases from V and 7 from J; bases not matched to a gene: 12. Germline V lookup: CDR1 SEHNR, CDR2 FQNEAQ (reference sequence). Here the CDR3 reads CASSSRFGTGEGGYTF. Written as DNA, the CDR3 is TGTGCCAGCAGCTCGCGGTTCGGGACAGGGGAGGGTGGCTACACCTTC.

There are a few counts of this clone. J is TRBJ1-4 and V is TRBV27; D gene unclear. Per the germline V gene, CDR1 is MNHEY and CDR2 is SMNVEV (reference sequence). Trimming left V 4 bases short and J 6 bases short, with 15 bases between. The CDR3 has 15 residues. The CDR3, as DNA: TGTGCCAGCAGTTCCCGGACGCCTGGCTATGAAAAACTGTTTTTT. This codes for CASSSRTPGYEKLFF.

This CDR3 reads CATARVNGNTIYF. The CDR3 nucleotides are TGTGCCACCGCCAGGGTTAATGGAAACACCATATATTTT. This chain joins TRBV28 and TRBJ1-3; possibly TRBD1 for D (5 bases). Trimming pared 10 bases from V and 3 bases from J, leaving 13 bases between. The CDR3 length is 13 residues. Germline V gene data show CDR1 as MDHEN and CDR2 as SYDVKM.

The rearrangement joins TRBV18 to TRBJ2-3, with D maybe TRBD1 (6 bases). V was shortened by 4 bases and J by 1 base, with 9 bases between the two germline ends. Germline assignment: CDR1 KGHSH and CDR2 LQKENI. This CDR3 has 14 residues. CDR3 DNA: TGTGCCAGCTCACTTAACAGGGGCACAGATACGCAGTATTTT. Its translation: CASSLNRGTDTQYF.

The chain has TRBV5-1 and TRBJ2-2, with 11 bases lining up with TRBD2. The CDR3 contains 16 residues. The ends lost 4 bases at V and 1 base at J; junction bases unmatched: 3. Germline V gene lookup returns CDR1 SGHRS and CDR2 YFSETQ. Here the CDR3 DNA reads TGCGCCAGCAGCATGGGGACTAGCGGGAACACCGGGGAGCTGTTTTTT. Its translation: CASSMGTSGNTGELFF. The variable domain in full, completed from reference TRBV5-1 and TRBJ2-2, reads KAGVTQTPRYLIKTRGQQVTLSCSPISGHRSVSWYQQTPGQGLQFLFEYFSETQRNKGNFPGRFSGRQFSNSRSEMNVSTLELGDSALYLCASSMGTSGNTGELFFGEGSRLTVL.

The chain has TRBV29-1 and TRBJ2-5; TRBD2 matches at 14 bases. Trimming removed 7 bases from V and 5 bases from J; junction bases left unmatched: 6. The CDR3 runs to 14 residues. Germline loops: CDR1 SQVTM, CDR2 ANQGSEA. CDR3 in amino acids: CSAGTSGSGETQYF. The CDR3 DNA reads as TGCAGCGCCGGGACTAGCGGGAGTGGGGAGACCCAGTACTTC.

V usage is TRBV11-3 and J usage is TRBJ2-3, with D maybe TRBD1 (6 bases). With 5 bases removed from V and 1 base from J, the gap between germline ends came to 19 bases. The CDR3 totals 17 residues. Germline CDR1 and CDR2: SGHNT and YENEEA. CDR3 bases: TGTGCCAGCAGCCCTTATAAAGGACAGCTAGGCACAGATACGCAGTATTTT. It encodes CASSPYKGQLGTDTQYF.

This clone was recorded once. The CDR3 nucleotides read TGTGCCAGCAGCTCCTCGCAGGGGAGGAGCTCCTACAATGAGCAGTTCTTC. It translates to CASSSSQGRSSYNEQFF. J is TRBJ2-1 and V is TRBV7-9; D tentatively reads TRBD1 or TRBD2 (6 bases each). Per the germline V gene, CDR1 is SEHNR and CDR2 is FQNEAQ (reference sequence). V dropped 4 bases and J dropped 0 bases, with 16 bases sitting between them. The CDR3 loop spans 17 amino acids.

This chain connects TRBV6-1 to TRBJ1-1, with a weak D call TRBD1 (5 bases). Looked up from germline, CDR1 is MNHNS and CDR2 is SASEGT. V lost 0 bases, J lost 10 bases, and 9 bases lay in between. The CDR3 is 12 amino acids. DNA of the CDR3: TGTGCCAGCAGTGAAGCAGGGAGGGGAGCTTTCTTT. It is translated as CASSEAGRGAFF.

This rearrangement joins TRBV25-1 to TRBJ2-5, with TRBD2 identical over 14 bases. This CDR3 comprises 17 residues. The V segment lost 4 bases and the J segment 1 base; nucleotides outside the gene matches: 5. Germline CDR1 reads MGHDK; CDR2 reads SYGVNS. The CDR3 DNA is TGTGCCAGCAGTGGGGGACTAGCGGGAGAGGGCCAAGAGACCCAGTACTTC. Protein: CASSGGLAGEGQETQYF.

This clone came up once. V and J are TRBV7-2 and TRBJ2-5; D possibly corresponds to TRBD2 (6 bases). The CDR3 has 14 residues. CDR1 is SGHTA, CDR2 FQGNSA, per germline. The V and J ends lost 4 bases and 4 bases respectively, with 13 bases between them. The CDR3 coding sequence is TGTGCCAGCAGCTACGCGCGAGCGGGAGAGACCCAGTACTTC. As protein: CASSYARAGETQYF.

The V call is TRBV18, the J call TRBJ1-5; 9 bases fit TRBD1. The CDR3 sequence is 17 residues long. Per the germline V gene, CDR1 is KGHSH and CDR2 is LQKENI. The V gene end was trimmed by 0 bases and the J gene end by 6 bases; junction bases not matched to a gene: 9. The CDR3 coding sequence is TGTGCCAGCTCACCACCGGGACAGGGAATTTTTAGTCAGCCCCAGCATTTT. Protein sequence: CASSPPGQGIFSQPQHF.